The present entry profiles one TCR beta chain with its context. As yet, its antigen is unknown. Trimming at V came to 6 bases and at J to 3 bases, leaving 6 bases not matched to a gene. The CDR3 sequence is 14 residues long. CDR1 is SGHVS and CDR2 is FQNEAQ in the germline V gene. This record comes from a study of cytomegalovirus exposure and HLA in healthy donors. Study-level findings and limits: Reported performance of the classifier showed diagnosis of cytomegalovirus status with high specificity and sensitivity. Immune exposure information available was restricted to CMV serostatus.

Both 60 Vbeta primers and 13 Jbeta primers went into the PCR. Profiling relied on immunoSEQ multiplex PCR, and the TCRdb table lists in-frame clones only, not all of them. The table lists about 130,000 clones, approximately 70% of them singletons. The source of this sequence is a woman aged 55 to 70 in good health and CMV-seropositive. Sequencing was done on a sample of PBMCs. The chain has TRBV7-8 and TRBJ2-7; 9 nucleotides align to TRBD1. CDR3 sequence (DNA): TGTGCCAGCAGGATTGGGACAGGGAACTACGAGCAGTACTTC. It specifies CASRIGTGNYEQYF.